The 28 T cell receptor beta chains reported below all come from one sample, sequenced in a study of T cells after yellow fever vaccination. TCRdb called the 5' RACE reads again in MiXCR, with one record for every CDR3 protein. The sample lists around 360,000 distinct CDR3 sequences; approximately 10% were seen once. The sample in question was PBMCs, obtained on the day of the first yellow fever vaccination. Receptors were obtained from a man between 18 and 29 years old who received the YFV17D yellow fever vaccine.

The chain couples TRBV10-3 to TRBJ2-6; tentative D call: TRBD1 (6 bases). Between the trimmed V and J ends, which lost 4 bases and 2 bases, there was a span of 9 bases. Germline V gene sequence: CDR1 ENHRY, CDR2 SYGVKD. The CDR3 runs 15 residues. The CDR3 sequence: CAISAAGAGANVLTF. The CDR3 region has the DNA TGTGCCATCAGTGCAGCAGGGGCTGGGGCCAACGTCCTGACTTTC.

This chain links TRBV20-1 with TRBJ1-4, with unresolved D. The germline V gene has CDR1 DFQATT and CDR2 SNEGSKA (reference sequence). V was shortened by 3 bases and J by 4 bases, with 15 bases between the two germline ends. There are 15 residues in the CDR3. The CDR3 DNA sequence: TGCAGTGCTAGTGCAAGATTTAGCATTAATGAAAAACTGTTTTTT. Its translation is CSASARFSINEKLFF.

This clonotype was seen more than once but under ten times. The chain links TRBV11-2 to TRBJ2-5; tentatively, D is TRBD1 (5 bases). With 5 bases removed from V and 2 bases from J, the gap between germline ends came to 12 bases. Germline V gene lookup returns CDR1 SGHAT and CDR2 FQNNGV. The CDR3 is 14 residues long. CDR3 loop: CASSPRTRQETQYF. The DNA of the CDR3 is TGTGCCAGCAGCCCCAGGACAAGACAAGAGACCCAGTACTTC.

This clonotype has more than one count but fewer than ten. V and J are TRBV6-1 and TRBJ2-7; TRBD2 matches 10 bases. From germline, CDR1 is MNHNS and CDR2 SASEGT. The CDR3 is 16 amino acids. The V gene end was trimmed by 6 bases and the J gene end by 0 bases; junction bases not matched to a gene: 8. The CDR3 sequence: CASRQPIAGGSYEQYF. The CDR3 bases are TGTGCCAGCAGGCAGCCTATAGCGGGGGGCTCCTACGAGCAGTACTTC.

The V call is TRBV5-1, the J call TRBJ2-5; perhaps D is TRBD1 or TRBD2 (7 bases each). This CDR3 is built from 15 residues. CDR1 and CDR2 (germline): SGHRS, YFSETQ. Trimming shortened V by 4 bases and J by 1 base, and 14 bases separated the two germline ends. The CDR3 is CASSTRGGVQETQYF. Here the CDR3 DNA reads TGCGCCAGCAGCACCAGGGGGGGTGTCCAAGAGACCCAGTACTTC.

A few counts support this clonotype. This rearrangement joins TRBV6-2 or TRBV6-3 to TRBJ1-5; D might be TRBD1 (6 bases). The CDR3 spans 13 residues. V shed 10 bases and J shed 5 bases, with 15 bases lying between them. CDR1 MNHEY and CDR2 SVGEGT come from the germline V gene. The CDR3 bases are TGTGCCAACCTAGGACAGCCCGATCAGCCCCAGCATTTT. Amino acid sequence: CANLGQPDQPQHF.

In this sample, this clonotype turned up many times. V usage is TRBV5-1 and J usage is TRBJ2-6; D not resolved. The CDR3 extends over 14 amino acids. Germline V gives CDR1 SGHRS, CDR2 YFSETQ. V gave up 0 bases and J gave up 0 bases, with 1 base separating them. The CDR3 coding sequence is TGCGCCAGCAGCTTGGGCTCTGGGGCCAACGTCCTGACTTTC. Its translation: CASSLGSGANVLTF.

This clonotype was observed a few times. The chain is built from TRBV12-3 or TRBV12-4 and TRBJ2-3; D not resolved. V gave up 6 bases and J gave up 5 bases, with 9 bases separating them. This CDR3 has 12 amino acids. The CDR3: CASSGSEDTQYF. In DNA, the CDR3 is TGTGCCAGCAGCGGGTCGGAAGATACGCAGTATTTT.

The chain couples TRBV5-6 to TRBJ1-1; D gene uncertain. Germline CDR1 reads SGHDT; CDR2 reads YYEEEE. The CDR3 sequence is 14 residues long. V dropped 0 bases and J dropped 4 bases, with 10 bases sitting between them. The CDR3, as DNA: TGTGCCAGCAGCTTGGCCCGGATCTTCACTGAAGCTTTCTTT. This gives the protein CASSLARIFTEAFF.

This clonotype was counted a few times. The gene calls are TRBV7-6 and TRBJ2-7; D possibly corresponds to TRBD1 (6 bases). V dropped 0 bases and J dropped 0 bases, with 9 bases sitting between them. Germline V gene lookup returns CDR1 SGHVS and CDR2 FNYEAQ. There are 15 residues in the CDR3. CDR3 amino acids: CASSLAGAPSYEQYF. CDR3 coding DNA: TGTGCCAGCAGCTTAGCGGGGGCCCCCTCCTACGAGCAGTACTTC.

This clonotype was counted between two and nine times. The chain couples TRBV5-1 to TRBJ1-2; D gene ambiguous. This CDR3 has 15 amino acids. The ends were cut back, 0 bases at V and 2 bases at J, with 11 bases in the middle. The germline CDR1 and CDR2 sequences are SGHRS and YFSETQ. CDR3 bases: TGCGCCAGCAGCTTGGTTGGCAGGAGAAACTATGGCTACACCTTC. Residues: CASSLVGRRNYGYTF.

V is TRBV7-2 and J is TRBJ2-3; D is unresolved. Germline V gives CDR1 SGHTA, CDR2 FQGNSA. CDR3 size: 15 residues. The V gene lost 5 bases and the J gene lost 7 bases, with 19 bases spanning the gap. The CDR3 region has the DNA TGTGCCAGCAGCCCGCGTCCGACTTCCTTGTATACGCAGTATTTT. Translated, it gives CASSPRPTSLYTQYF. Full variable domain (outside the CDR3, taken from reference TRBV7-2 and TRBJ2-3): GAGVSQSPSNKVTEKGKDVELRCDPISGHTALYWYRQSLGQGLEFLIYFQGNSAPDKSGLPSDRFSAERTGGSVSTLTIQRTQQEDSAVYLCASSPRPTSLYTQYFGPGTRLTVL.

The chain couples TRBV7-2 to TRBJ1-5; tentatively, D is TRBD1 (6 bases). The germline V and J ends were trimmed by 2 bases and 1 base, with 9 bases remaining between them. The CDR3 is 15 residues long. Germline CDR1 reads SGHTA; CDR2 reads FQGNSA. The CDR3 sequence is CASSLFGTSNQPQHF. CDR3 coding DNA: TGTGCCAGCAGCTTATTCGGGACAAGCAATCAGCCCCAGCATTTT.

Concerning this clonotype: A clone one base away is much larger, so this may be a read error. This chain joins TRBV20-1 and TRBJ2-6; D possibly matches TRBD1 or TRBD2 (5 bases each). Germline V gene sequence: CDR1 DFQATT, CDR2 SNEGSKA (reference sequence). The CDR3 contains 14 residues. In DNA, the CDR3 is TGCATTGGGGGTCAGGGCTCTGGGGCCAACGTCCTGACTTTC. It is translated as CIGGQGSGANVLTF.

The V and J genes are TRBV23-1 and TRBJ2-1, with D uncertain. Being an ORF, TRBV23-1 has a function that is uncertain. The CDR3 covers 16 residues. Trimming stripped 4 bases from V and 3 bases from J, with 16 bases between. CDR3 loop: CASSREVLAFYNEQFF. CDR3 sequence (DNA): TGCGCCAGCAGTCGCGAGGTCTTGGCGTTCTACAATGAGCAGTTCTTC.

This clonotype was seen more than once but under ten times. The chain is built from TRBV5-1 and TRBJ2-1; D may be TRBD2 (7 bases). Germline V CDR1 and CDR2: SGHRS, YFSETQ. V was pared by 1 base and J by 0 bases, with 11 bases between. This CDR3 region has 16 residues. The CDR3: CASSLFGGLSYNEQFF. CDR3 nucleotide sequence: TGCGCCAGCAGCTTGTTCGGGGGGCTCTCCTACAATGAGCAGTTCTTC.

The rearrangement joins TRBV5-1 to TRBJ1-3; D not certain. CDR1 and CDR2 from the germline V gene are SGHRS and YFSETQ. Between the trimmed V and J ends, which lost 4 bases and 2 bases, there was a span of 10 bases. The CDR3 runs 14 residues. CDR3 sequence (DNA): TGCGCCAGCAGCCTAGCAAGTACTGGAAACACCATATATTTT. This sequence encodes CASSLASTGNTIYF.

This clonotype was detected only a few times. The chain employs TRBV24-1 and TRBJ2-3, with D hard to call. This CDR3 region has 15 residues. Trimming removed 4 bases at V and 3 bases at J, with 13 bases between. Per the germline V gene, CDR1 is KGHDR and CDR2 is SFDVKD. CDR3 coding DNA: TGTGCCACCAGTGACCCTATTGACGCGACAGATACGCAGTATTTT. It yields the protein CATSDPIDATDTQYF.

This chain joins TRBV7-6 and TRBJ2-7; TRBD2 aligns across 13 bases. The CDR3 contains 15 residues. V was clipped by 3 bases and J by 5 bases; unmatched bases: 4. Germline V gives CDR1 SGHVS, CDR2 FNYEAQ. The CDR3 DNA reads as TGTGCCAGCAGCTTCTGGACTAGCGGGGGTAACGAGCAGTACTTC. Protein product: CASSFWTSGGNEQYF.

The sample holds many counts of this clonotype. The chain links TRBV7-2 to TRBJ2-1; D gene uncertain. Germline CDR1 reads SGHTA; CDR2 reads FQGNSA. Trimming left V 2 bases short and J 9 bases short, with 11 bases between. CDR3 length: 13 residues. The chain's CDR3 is CASSLTPSGEQFF. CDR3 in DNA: TGTGCCAGCAGCTTAACCCCCTCGGGTGAGCAGTTCTTC.

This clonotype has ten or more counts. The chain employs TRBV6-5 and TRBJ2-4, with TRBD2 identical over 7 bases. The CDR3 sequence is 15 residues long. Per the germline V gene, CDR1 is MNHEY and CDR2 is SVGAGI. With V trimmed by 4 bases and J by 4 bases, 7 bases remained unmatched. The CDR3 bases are TGTGCCAGCAGTTTCATAGCGGGCTATAAAAACATTCAGTACTTC. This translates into CASSFIAGYKNIQYF.

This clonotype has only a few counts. The CDR3 protein is CASSIRDGTNEQFF. The CDR3 bases are TGCGCCAGCAGCATCCGGGACGGAACCAATGAGCAGTTCTTC. V usage is TRBV5-1 and J usage is TRBJ2-1; D is possibly TRBD1 or TRBD2 (5 bases each). CDR3 length: 14 amino acids. V gave up 4 bases and J gave up 6 bases, with 14 bases separating them. Germline CDR1 is SGHRS and CDR2 is YFSETQ. Using reference TRBV5-1 and TRBJ2-1 for the parts outside the CDR3, the full variable domain is KAGVTQTPRYLIKTRGQQVTLSCSPISGHRSVSWYQQTPGQGLQFLFEYFSETQRNKGNFPGRFSGRQFSNSRSEMNVSTLELGDSALYLCASSIRDGTNEQFFGPGTRLTVL.

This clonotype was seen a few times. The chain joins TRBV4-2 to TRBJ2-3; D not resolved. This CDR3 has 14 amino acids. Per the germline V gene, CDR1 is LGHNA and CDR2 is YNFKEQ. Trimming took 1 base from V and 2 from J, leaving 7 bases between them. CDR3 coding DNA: TGTGCCAGCAGCCAAGCAATGGCCACAGATACGCAGTATTTT. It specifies CASSQAMATDTQYF.

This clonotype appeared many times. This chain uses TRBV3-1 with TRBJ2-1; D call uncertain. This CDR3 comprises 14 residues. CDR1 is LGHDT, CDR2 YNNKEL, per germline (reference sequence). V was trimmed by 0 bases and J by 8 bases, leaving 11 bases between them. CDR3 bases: TGTGCCAGCAGCCAAGATCTCCCAGTCGATGAGCAGTTCTTC. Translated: CASSQDLPVDEQFF.

CDR3 amino acids: CATSQEVRAYNEQFF. The CDR3 DNA is TGTGCCACCTCCCAGGAGGTGCGGGCCTACAATGAGCAGTTCTTC. V is TRBV3-1 and J is TRBJ2-1, with D tentatively TRBD2 (5 bases). This CDR3 has 15 residues. CDR1 is LGHDT and CDR2 is YNNKEL in the germline V gene (reference sequence). The germline V and J ends were trimmed by 10 bases and 2 bases, with 18 bases remaining between them.

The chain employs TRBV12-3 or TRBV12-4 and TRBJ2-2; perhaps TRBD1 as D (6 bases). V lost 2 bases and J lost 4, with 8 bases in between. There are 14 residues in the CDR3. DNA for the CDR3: TGTGCCAGCAGTTTACTGGACAGCACCGGGGAGCTGTTTTTT. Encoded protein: CASSLLDSTGELFF.

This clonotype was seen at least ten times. The CDR3 region is CASGVGQGALEQYF. CDR3 coding DNA: TGTGCCAGTGGTGTCGGACAGGGGGCTCTCGAGCAGTACTTC. The chain joins TRBV6-1 to TRBJ2-7; 11 nucleotides agree with TRBD1. CDR3 length: 14 residues. Germline-derived CDR1 and CDR2 are MNHNS and SASEGT. Unmatched junction bases numbered 10, after V lost 9 bases and J lost 6 bases.

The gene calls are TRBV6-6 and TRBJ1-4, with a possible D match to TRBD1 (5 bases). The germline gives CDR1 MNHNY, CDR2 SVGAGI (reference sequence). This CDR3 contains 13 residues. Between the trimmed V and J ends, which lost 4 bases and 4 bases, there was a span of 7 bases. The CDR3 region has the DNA TGTGCCAGCAGTTTCGGGGGTAATGAAAAACTGTTTTTT. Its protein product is CASSFGGNEKLFF.